These 3 T cell receptor beta chains share one sample of origin, sequenced in a study of T cell clonality in common variable immunodeficiency. The protocol was immunoSEQ multiplex PCR, while the TCRdb copy is restricted to in-frame clones and leaves out a portion. The data list around 42,000 clones, none observed once; around 2.8% falls to the top ten. Material for sequencing was peripheral blood mononuclear cells. The receptors shown here come from a person aged 18 to 75 in good health.

This clone came up many times. The read falls 3 residues short of the CDR3 end, and the missing part is taken from the germline J gene. This chain connects TRBV30 to TRBJ1-2; no reliable D call. CDR1 is GTSNPN, CDR2 SVGIG, per germline (reference sequence). Trimming took 3 bases from V and 0 from J, leaving 17 bases between them. CDR3 length: 16 residues. Incomplete CDR3 DNA: TGTGCCTGGAGCTACCGAAGTCCAATCCCTAACTATGGC. It is translated as CAWSYRSPIPNYG. The whole CDR3 sequence reads CAWSYRSPIPNYGYTF.

Many counts were recorded for this clone. The sequenced part of the CDR3 DNA is TGTGCCAGCAGCTTAGCAGGGGGCGGAACCGGGGAG. As protein: CASSLAGGGTGE. The full CDR3 protein reads CASSLAGGGTGELFF. The chain has TRBV7-8 and TRBJ2-2, with 7 bases that match TRBD1. The observed sequence ends 3 residues before the CDR3 terminus, with the missing tail filled in from the germline J gene. The CDR3 extends over 15 amino acids. J was trimmed by 5 bases and V by 0 bases; bases with no gene match: 3. Germline V gene sequence: CDR1 SGHVS, CDR2 FQNEAQ.

Comments on this clone: The CDR3 end is not reached by the read, which stops 3 residues before it; the germline J gene fills it in. The chain has TRBV7-8 and TRBJ1-2; D uncertain. This CDR3 spans 15 amino acids. Looked up from germline, CDR1 is SGHVS and CDR2 is FQNEAQ. CDR3 in amino acids: CASSPRGGRKSGYTF. The part of the CDR3 DNA that was read is TGTGCCAGCAGCCCCCGGGGAGGCAGGAAAAGCGGC.